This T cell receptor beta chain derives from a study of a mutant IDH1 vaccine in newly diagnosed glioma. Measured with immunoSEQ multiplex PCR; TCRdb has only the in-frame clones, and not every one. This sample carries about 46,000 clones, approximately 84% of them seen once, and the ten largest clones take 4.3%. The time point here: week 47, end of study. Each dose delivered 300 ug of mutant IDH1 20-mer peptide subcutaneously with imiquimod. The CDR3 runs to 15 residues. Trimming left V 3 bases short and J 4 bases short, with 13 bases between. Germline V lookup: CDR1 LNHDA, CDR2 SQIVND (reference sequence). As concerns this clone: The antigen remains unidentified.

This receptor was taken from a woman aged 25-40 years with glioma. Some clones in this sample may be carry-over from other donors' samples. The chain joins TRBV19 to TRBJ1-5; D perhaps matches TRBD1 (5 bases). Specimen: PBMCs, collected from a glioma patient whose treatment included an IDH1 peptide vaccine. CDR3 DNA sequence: TGTGCCAGTAGTATCCGGGGGTTGGGTAATCAGCCCCAGCATTTT. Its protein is CASSIRGLGNQPQHF.